Below are 9 T cell receptor beta chains sequenced from a single sample in a study of STAT5B mutations in CD4+ large granular lymphocyte leukemia. Using immunoSEQ multiplex PCR, the repertoire was profiled, and TCRdb retains in-frame clones only, with some absent. This table has more than 30,000 clones, nearly 80% appearing once. The specimen was CD4+ T cells from blood buffy coats. The origin of the receptors is a human donor in good health.

This clone was observed a single time. This chain uses TRBV11-3 with TRBJ2-5; D gene ambiguous. The CDR3 consists of 14 residues. Germline lookup yields CDR1 SGHNT and CDR2 YENEEA. V gave up 4 bases and J gave up 3 bases, with 12 bases separating them. Here the CDR3 DNA reads TGTGCCAGCAGCTCCACCCCCAGCGAAGAGACCCAGTACTTC. Protein sequence: CASSSTPSEETQYF.

This clone was detected a few times. This chain connects TRBV4-1 to TRBJ1-1; weak D call: TRBD1 (5 bases). Germline CDR1 reads MGHRA; CDR2 reads YSYEKL. The CDR3 runs to 14 residues. V lost 2 bases and J 4 bases, leaving 11 bases between the germline ends. CDR3 DNA sequence: TGCGCCAGCAGCCAAAGGCAGGGTAGCACTGAAGCTTTCTTT. Protein: CASSQRQGSTEAFF.

The rearrangement joins TRBV7-9 to TRBJ2-1, with TRBD2 matching 8 bases. In germline, CDR1 is SEHNR, CDR2 FQNEAQ (reference sequence). This CDR3 is built from 15 residues. Trimming at V came to 0 bases and at J to 7 bases, leaving 5 bases not matched to a gene. CDR3 sequence (DNA): TGTGCCAGCAGCTTAGCGAGGGCTAGCGGGAATGAGCAGTTCTTC. Its protein product is CASSLARASGNEQFF.

The chain couples TRBV2 to TRBJ2-3; D may be TRBD2 (7 bases). Trimming cost V 6 bases and J 10 bases, with 11 bases left between them. Germline loops: CDR1 SNHLY, CDR2 FYNNEI. The CDR3 runs 11 residues. CDR3 in DNA: TGTGCCAGCAGGAGGGAGGGGGCGCAGTATTTT. Amino acid sequence: CASRREGAQYF.

The chain carries TRBV19 and TRBJ2-7; D is possibly TRBD1 (7 bases). The CDR3 has 16 residues. Trimming took 3 bases from V and 0 from J, leaving 15 bases between them. Germline V gene lookup returns CDR1 LNHDA and CDR2 SQIVND (reference sequence). CDR3 nucleotides: TGTGCCAGTAGTATGTTTGGCCAGGGGGGCTCCTACGAGCAGTACTTC. Protein: CASSMFGQGGSYEQYF.

The chain couples TRBV7-8 to TRBJ2-3; 7 bases match TRBD2. The CDR3 consists of 14 residues. V was pared by 2 bases and J by 1 base, with 0 bases of the junction left unmatched. Germline loops: CDR1 SGHVS, CDR2 FQNEAQ. The CDR3: CASSLLAGTDTQYF. CDR3 sequence (DNA): TGTGCCAGCAGCTTACTAGCGGGCACAGATACGCAGTATTTT.

The CDR3 region has the DNA TGTGCCAGCAGCCCTGGGACAGGGAACGGCTACACCTTC. It encodes CASSPGTGNGYTF. The chain recombines TRBV5-4 with TRBJ1-2, with TRBD1 identical over 9 bases. The V gene end was trimmed by 4 bases and the J gene end by 8 bases; junction bases not matched to a gene: 6. The CDR3 spans 13 residues. CDR1 is SGHNT and CDR2 is YYREEE in the germline V gene (reference sequence). The entire variable domain, with the rest obtained from reference TRBV5-4 and TRBJ1-2, is as follows: ETGVTQSPTHLIKTRGQQVTLRCSSQSGHNTVSWYQQALGQGPQFIFQYYREEENGRGNFPPRFSGLQFPNYSSELNVNALELDDSALYLCASSPGTGNGYTFGSGTRLTVV.

This clone appeared a few times. This rearrangement joins TRBV6-5 to TRBJ1-1, with D unclear. The CDR3 is made up of 13 amino acids. The germline CDR1 and CDR2 sequences are MNHEY and SVGAGI. V was trimmed by 2 bases and J by 1 base, leaving 5 bases between them. DNA of the CDR3: TGTGCCAGCAGTTACGACGGGAACACTGAAGCTTTCTTT. The encoded protein is CASSYDGNTEAFF.

The V gene is TRBV30, the J gene TRBJ2-1; 7 positions agree with TRBD2. Germline lookup yields CDR1 GTSNPN and CDR2 SVGIG (reference sequence). The CDR3 is 14 residues long. V lost 8 bases, J lost 3 bases, and 10 bases stayed unmatched. The CDR3 loop is CASTGTKSYNEQFF. The CDR3 DNA is TGTGCCAGTACCGGGACTAAGAGCTACAATGAGCAGTTCTTC.